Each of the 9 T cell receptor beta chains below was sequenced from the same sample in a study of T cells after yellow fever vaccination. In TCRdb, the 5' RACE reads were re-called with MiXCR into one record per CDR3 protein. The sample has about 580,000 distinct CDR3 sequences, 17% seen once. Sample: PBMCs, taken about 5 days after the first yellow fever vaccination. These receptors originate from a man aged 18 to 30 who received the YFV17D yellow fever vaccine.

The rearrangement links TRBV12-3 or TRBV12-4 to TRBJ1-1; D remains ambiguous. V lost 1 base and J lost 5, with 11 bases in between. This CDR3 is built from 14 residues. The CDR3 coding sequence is TGTGCCAGCAGTTTAGTTTGGAGAGGAACTGAAGCTTTCTTT. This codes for CASSLVWRGTEAFF.

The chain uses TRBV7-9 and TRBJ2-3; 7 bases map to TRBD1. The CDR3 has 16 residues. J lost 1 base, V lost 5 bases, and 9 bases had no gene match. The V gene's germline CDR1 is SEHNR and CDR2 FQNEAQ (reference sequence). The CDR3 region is CASSVISGTGTDTQYF. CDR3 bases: TGTGCCAGCAGCGTAATTTCCGGGACAGGCACAGATACGCAGTATTTT.

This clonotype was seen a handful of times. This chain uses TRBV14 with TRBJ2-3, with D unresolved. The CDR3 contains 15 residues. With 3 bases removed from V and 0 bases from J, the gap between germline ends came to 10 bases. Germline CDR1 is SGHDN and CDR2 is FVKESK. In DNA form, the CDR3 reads TGTGCCAGCAGCCATCTATTCCCCAGCACAGATACGCAGTATTTT. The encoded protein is CASSHLFPSTDTQYF.

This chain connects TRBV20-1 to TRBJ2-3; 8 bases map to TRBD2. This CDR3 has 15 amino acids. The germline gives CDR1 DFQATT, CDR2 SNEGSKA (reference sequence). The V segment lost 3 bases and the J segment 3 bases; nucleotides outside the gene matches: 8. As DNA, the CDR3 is TGCAGTGCTAGTTATAGCGGGGTCGGGACAGATACGCAGTATTTT. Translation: CSASYSGVGTDTQYF.

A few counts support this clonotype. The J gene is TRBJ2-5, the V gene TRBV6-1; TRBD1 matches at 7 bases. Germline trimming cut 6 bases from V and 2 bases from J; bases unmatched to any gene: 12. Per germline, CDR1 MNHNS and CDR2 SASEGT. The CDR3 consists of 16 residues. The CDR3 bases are TGTGCCAGCAGCCCCCGACGACGACAGGGACAAGAGACCCAGTACTTC. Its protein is CASSPRRRQGQETQYF.

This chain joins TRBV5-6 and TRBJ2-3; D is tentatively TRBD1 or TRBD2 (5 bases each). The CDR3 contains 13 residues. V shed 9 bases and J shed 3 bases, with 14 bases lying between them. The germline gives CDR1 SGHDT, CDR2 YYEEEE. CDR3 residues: CATNKRGTDTQYF. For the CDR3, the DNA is TGTGCCACCAACAAGAGGGGAACAGATACGCAGTATTTT.

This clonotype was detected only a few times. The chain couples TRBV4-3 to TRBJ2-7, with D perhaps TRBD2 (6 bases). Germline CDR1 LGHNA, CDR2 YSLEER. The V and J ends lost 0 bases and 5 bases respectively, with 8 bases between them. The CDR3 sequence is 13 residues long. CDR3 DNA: TGCGCCAGCAGCCAAGATTGGGGGGACGAGCAGTACTTC. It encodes CASSQDWGDEQYF.

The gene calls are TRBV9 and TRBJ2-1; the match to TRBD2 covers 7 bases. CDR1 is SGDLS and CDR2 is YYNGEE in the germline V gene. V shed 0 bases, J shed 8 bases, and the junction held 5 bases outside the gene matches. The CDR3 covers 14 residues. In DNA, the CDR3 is TGTGCCAGCAGCGTAGTCGGCGGGGGAGATGAGCAGTTCTTC. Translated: CASSVVGGGDEQFF.

CDR3 sequence: CASSLPPGLQTGELFF. In DNA form, the CDR3 reads TGTGCCAGCAGCTTACCTCCGGGACTCCAAACCGGGGAGCTGTTTTTT. The chain combines TRBV7-9 with TRBJ2-2; a possible D gene is TRBD2 (6 bases). Germline assignment: CDR1 SEHNR and CDR2 FQNEAQ (reference sequence). Trimming removed 2 bases at V and 5 bases at J, with 15 bases between. The length of the CDR3 is 16 residues.